This T cell receptor beta chain stems from a study of T cells in Graves' hyperthyroidism and ophthalmopathy. This clonotype occurred many times. V shed 5 bases, J shed 0 bases, and the junction held 5 bases outside the gene matches. Germline lookup yields CDR1 SEHNR and CDR2 FQNEAQ (reference sequence). There are 16 residues in the CDR3. From RNA transcripts, TCR beta CDR3 regions were amplified. Researchers ran a first-round RT-PCR on the TCR CDR3 using the HTBI primer set. TCRdb re-derived calls from the multiplex PCR reads in MiXCR, one entry per CDR3 protein. The sample holds about 480,000 distinct CDR3 sequences, about an eighth seen once.

The chain carries TRBV7-9 and TRBJ2-2, with 8 bases matching TRBD1. This sequence originates from a woman younger than 35 with Graves' hyperthyroidism. The specimen was blood. As DNA, the CDR3 is TGTGCCAGCAGCCCCAGGACAGGGCCGAACACCGGGGAGCTGTTTTTT. It is translated as CASSPRTGPNTGELFF. Combining the CDR3 with reference TRBV7-9 and TRBJ2-2 gives the whole variable domain DTGVSQNPRHKITKRGQNVTFRCDPISEHNRLYWYRQTLGQGPEFLTYFQNEAQLEKSRLLSDRFSAERPKGSFSTLEIQRTEQGDSAMYLCASSPRTGPNTGELFFGEGSRLTVL.